These T cell receptor beta chains were read from a single sample in a study of graft-versus-host responses after intestinal transplantation. TCRdb's table, derived via immunoSEQ multiplex PCR, lists solely in-frame clones and lacks some. The sample contains about 120,000 clones, roughly 91% of which appear only once. Their antigen targets remain unknown. The sequenced sample was unstimulated CD4+ T cells sorted from spleen or lymph node cells, obtained before intestinal transplant. All receptors come from a human donor who received an intestinal transplant. Each CDR3 is given with its conserved first and last residue. The D gene is left open where the match is weak. Expanded clones get a size class; other rows say once, few or many, or leave the size out.

-,TRBV9,TRBJ1-2,TRBD1,CASSSDRDGGYTF,TGTGCCAGCAGCTCGGACAGGGACGGTGGCTACACCTTC
few,TRBV6-1,TRBJ1-5,-,CASSEALGTQPQHF,TGTGCCAGCAGTGAAGCGTTGGGGACTCAGCCCCAGCATTTT
-,TRBV28,TRBJ1-2,-,CACAGATILDNNYGYTF,TGTGCGTGTGCCGGGGCCACGATATTGGATAATAACTATGGCTACACCTTC
once,TRBV28,TRBJ2-1,TRBD2,CASSPKTSGSNEQFF,TGTGCCAGCAGTCCTAAGACTAGCGGTAGCAATGAGCAGTTCTTC
-,TRBV19,TRBJ2-5,TRBD1,CASSTRTGGETQYF,TGTGCCAGTAGTACTAGAACAGGGGGAGAGACCCAGTACTTC
once,TRBV9,TRBJ2-7,TRBD1,CASSEDWTGGTYEQYF,TGTGCCAGCAGCGAGGATTGGACAGGGGGGACCTACGAGCAGTACTTC
-,TRBV5-1,TRBJ2-7,-,CASSLGQRVYEQYF,TGCGCCAGCAGCTTGGGACAGCGAGTCTACGAGCAGTACTTC
-,TRBV5-1,TRBJ2-7,-,CASSEKATPTSYEQYF,TGCGCCAGCAGCGAAAAGGCTACACCGACGTCCTACGAGCAGTACTTC
-,TRBV7-3,TRBJ2-1,-,CASSSQVYNEQFF,TGTGCCAGCAGCTCTCAGGTTTACAATGAGCAGTTCTTC
-,TRBV30,TRBJ2-7,-,CAGGAGLYEQYF,TGTGCCGGGGGGGCAGGCCTCTACGAGCAGTACTTC
-,TRBV14,TRBJ2-1,TRBD2,CASSQRVAGSEQFF,TGTGCCAGCAGCCAACGAGTAGCGGGATCTGAGCAGTTCTTC
-,TRBV5-1,TRBJ2-7,TRBD2,CASSLAAGDPYEQYF,TGCGCCAGCAGCTTGGCCGCGGGAGACCCCTACGAGCAGTACTTC
-,TRBV18,TRBJ2-6,TRBD1,CASSPFDRAGANVLTF,TGTGCCAGCTCACCCTTCGACAGGGCTGGGGCCAACGTCCTGACTTTC
once,TRBV7-9,TRBJ2-7,-,CASSLGSSSYEQYF,TGTGCCAGCAGCTTAGGGTCTAGTAGCTACGAGCAGTACTTC
-,TRBV6-1,TRBJ1-2,-,CASSEEGFGYTF,TGTGCCAGCAGTGAAGAGGGTTTCGGCTACACCTTC
few,TRBV5-1,TRBJ2-2,-,CASSLFPGVGTGELFF,TGCGCCAGCAGCTTGTTTCCAGGGGTCGGCACCGGGGAGCTGTTTTTT
-,TRBV20-1,TRBJ1-1,-,CSAPGRAEAFF,TGCAGTGCTCCGGGTCGGGCCGAAGCTTTCTTT
-,TRBV14,TRBJ2-7,-,CASSRGRSYEQYF,TGTGCCAGCAGCCGCGGGCGATCCTACGAGCAGTACTTC
-,TRBV18,TRBJ1-3,-,CASSPSIDNTIYF,TGTGCCAGCTCACCGTCCATAGACAACACCATATATTTT
-,TRBV6-1,TRBJ2-7,TRBD1,CASSPGQVYEQYF,TGTGCCAGCAGCCCGGGACAGGTCTACGAGCAGTACTTC
-,TRBV19,TRBJ2-7,TRBD1,CASSQPGTGHYEQYF,TGTGCCAGTAGTCAACCCGGGACAGGGCACTACGAGCAGTACTTC
-,TRBV14,TRBJ2-6,TRBD1,CASSPRGTGANVLTF,TGTGCCAGCAGCCCCAGGGGGACTGGGGCCAACGTCCTGACTTTC
-,TRBV27,TRBJ2-2,TRBD2,CASRMGGAGELFF,TGTGCCAGCAGGATGGGAGGGGCCGGGGAGCTGTTTTTT
-,TRBV2,TRBJ1-3,-,CASNRPVSGNTIYF,TGTGCCAGCAATAGGCCAGTCTCTGGAAACACCATATATTTT
-,TRBV19,TRBJ2-4,TRBD1,CASSRTGVKNIQYF,TGTGCCAGTAGTCGGACAGGGGTCAAAAACATTCAGTACTTC
-,TRBV28,TRBJ1-5,TRBD1,CASGEQGSRNQPQHF,TGTGCCAGCGGGGAACAGGGGAGTCGGAATCAGCCCCAGCATTTT
-,TRBV7-3,TRBJ2-2,-,CASSPSDVTGELFF,TGTGCCAGCAGCCCCTCTGACGTCACCGGGGAGCTGTTTTTT
-,TRBV19,TRBJ2-5,TRBD1,CASSIPGTGGGTQYF,TGTGCCAGTAGTATCCCAGGGACAGGGGGCGGGACCCAGTACTTC
-,TRBV6-1,TRBJ1-5,-,CASSAFRDQPQHF,TGTGCCAGCAGTGCATTCAGGGATCAGCCCCAGCATTTT
-,TRBV5-1,TRBJ1-5,TRBD1,CASSYGQGGNQPQHF,TGCGCCAGCAGCTACGGACAGGGAGGCAATCAGCCCCAGCATTTT
-,TRBV9,TRBJ1-5,-,CASSGTGNQPQHF,TGTGCCAGCAGCGGGACAGGCAATCAGCCCCAGCATTTT
-,TRBV5-1,TRBJ2-7,TRBD2,CASSGGGGNEQYF,TGCGCCAGCAGCGGGGGGGGAGGGAACGAGCAGTACTTC
-,TRBV30,TRBJ2-5,-,CAWSPGSKETQYF,TGTGCCTGGAGTCCCGGGTCTAAGGAGACCCAGTACTTC
-,TRBV7-3,TRBJ1-1,-,CASQEVLGTEAFF,TGTGCCAGTCAGGAAGTTTTGGGAACTGAAGCTTTCTTT
-,TRBV5-1,TRBJ2-1,TRBD2,CASSSGLAGGGYNEQFF,TGCGCCAGCAGCTCGGGACTAGCGGGGGGGGGTTACAATGAGCAGTTCTTC
-,TRBV27,TRBJ2-7,-,CASSRAQGSYEQYF,TGTGCCAGCAGTCGGGCCCAGGGGAGCTACGAGCAGTACTTC
-,TRBV30,TRBJ2-7,TRBD2,CAWSVGLAEGFGGEEQYF,TGTGCCTGGAGTGTGGGACTAGCGGAGGGCTTCGGAGGTGAAGAGCAGTACTTC
-,TRBV28,TRBJ2-7,-,CASSWVYEQYF,TGTGCCAGCAGTTGGGTCTACGAGCAGTACTTC
-,TRBV7-3,TRBJ2-5,-,CASSLTTGETQYF,TGTGCCAGCAGCTTAACGACAGGAGAGACCCAGTACTTC
once,TRBV4-1,TRBJ2-5,TRBD2,CASSQGGLAGGQETQYF,TGCGCCAGCAGCCAAGGGGGACTAGCGGGAGGGCAAGAGACCCAGTACTTC
-,TRBV5-1,TRBJ1-3,-,CASSYQGSAGNTIYF,TGCGCCAGCAGCTACCAAGGGTCTGCTGGAAACACCATATATTTT
-,TRBV10-3,TRBJ2-7,-,CATGEGRDYEQYF,TGTGCCACCGGCGAAGGTAGGGACTACGAGCAGTACTTC
-,TRBV28,TRBJ2-7,-,CASSRLAYEQYF,TGTGCCAGCAGCAGACTAGCCTACGAGCAGTACTTC